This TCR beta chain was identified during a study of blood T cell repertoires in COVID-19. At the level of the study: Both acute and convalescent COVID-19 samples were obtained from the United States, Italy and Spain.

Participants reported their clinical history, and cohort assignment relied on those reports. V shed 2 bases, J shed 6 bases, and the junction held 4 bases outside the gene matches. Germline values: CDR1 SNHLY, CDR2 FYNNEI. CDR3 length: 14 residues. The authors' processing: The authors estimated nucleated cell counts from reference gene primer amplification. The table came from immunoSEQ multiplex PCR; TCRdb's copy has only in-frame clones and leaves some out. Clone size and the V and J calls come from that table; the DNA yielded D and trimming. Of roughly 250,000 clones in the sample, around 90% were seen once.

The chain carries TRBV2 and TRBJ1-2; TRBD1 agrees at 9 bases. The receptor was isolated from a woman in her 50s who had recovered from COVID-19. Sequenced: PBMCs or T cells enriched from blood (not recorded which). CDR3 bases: TGTGCCAGCAGTGAAATAGGGACAGGGAATGGCTACACCTTC. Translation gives CASSEIGTGNGYTF.